A selection of T cell receptor beta chains follows, all from one sample in a study of brain T cells in children with intractable seizures. Some clones are missing from TCRdb's copy, which holds only in-frame ones; the method was immunoSEQ multiplex PCR. The sample consists of fewer than 85,000 clones, approximately 94% of them appearing once. The sample was peripheral blood, taken at surgery. The receptor source for this set is a boy under two years old with tuberous sclerosis and intractable seizures. CDR3s include the opening cysteine and the closing phenylalanine or tryptophan. The D gene is left open where the match is weak. Clone size is given for some rows only: seen once, a few or many times, or a class if the clone is expanded.

v_gene	j_gene	d_gene	abundance	CDR3nt	CDR3aa
TRBV28	TRBJ2-7	.	.	TGTGCCAGCAGTTTACCCGTCAGGGGAATGGGCGAGCAGTACTTC	CASSLPVRGMGEQYF
TRBV11-2	TRBJ2-3	.	.	TGTGCCAAGGAGACCGCCGGTACGCAGTATTTT	CAKETAGTQYF
TRBV6-1	TRBJ2-7	TRBD1	.	TGTGCCAGCAGTGAACATGCCCTTTCGGACAGGTCCTACGAGCAGTACTTC	CASSEHALSDRSYEQYF
TRBV7-9	TRBJ2-3	TRBD1	.	TGTGCCAGCAGCCGAGGGACAGGGATCGATACGCAGTATTTT	CASSRGTGIDTQYF
TRBV13	TRBJ1-1	.	.	TGTGCCAGCAGCTTATCGGATCGAGGCAAAGCTTTCTTT	CASSLSDRGKAFF
TRBV19	TRBJ2-2	TRBD1	.	TGTGCCAGTAGTCAGCTCAAGAAGGACAGGGTGATCGGGGAGCTGTTTTTT	CASSQLKKDRVIGELFF
TRBV27	TRBJ1-6	TRBD1	.	TGTGCCAGCAGTTTGGGACAGGTTAATTCACCCCTCCACTTT	CASSLGQVNSPLHF
TRBV25-1	TRBJ2-1	.	.	TGTGCCAGCAGTGAGGATCCGGGACCCCAGGGCGAGCAGTTCTTC	CASSEDPGPQGEQFF
TRBV7-9	TRBJ1-2	.	.	TGTGCCAGCAGCTTCGCCCATAACTATGGCTACACCTTC	CASSFAHNYGYTF
TRBV12-3/TRBV12-4	TRBJ2-1	TRBD2	.	TGTGCCAGCAGTTACGGACTAGCGGGAATTGGGTTCTTC	CASSYGLAGIGFF
TRBV2	TRBJ2-1	.	.	TGTGCCAGCAGTCCTTCTCCGGTTGAGCAGTTCTTC	CASSPSPVEQFF
TRBV7-9	TRBJ2-7	TRBD1	once	TGTGCCAGCAGCCAAACCCTGGGACAGGGGTCTGCCTACGAGCAGTACTTC	CASSQTLGQGSAYEQYF
TRBV7-9	TRBJ1-1	.	.	TGTGCCAGCAACCCACCCCCAGGGTTGGAGAACACTGAAGCTTTCTTT	CASNPPPGLENTEAFF
TRBV6-5	TRBJ2-3	.	.	TGTGCCAGCAGTTATGAAGGTATTGGGACAGATACGCAGTATTTT	CASSYEGIGTDTQYF
TRBV7-9	TRBJ1-2	.	.	TGTGCCAGCAGCTTAGATTTGACAGCCTATGGCTACACCTTC	CASSLDLTAYGYTF
TRBV6-6	TRBJ2-7	TRBD1	once	TGTGCCAGCAGCCGAATGACAGGGGATGGGCAGTACTTC	CASSRMTGDGQYF
TRBV30	TRBJ2-3	.	.	TGTGCCTGGAGCCAGGGAATGAGCACAGATACGCAGTATTTT	CAWSQGMSTDTQYF
TRBV5-1	TRBJ2-1	.	.	TGCGCCAGCAGCTTTAGAGAAACCTCCTACAATGAGCAGTTCTTC	CASSFRETSYNEQFF
TRBV5-1	TRBJ1-1	TRBD1	.	TGCGCCAGCAGCATACAGGGGGCAGTATCTGAAGCTTTCTTT	CASSIQGAVSEAFF
TRBV6-4	TRBJ2-1	.	.	TGTGCCAGCAGTGACCCGGGGGGAAGCAGGGGGTGTGACAATGAGCAGTTCTTC	CASSDPGGSRGCDNEQFF
TRBV6-5	TRBJ2-3	.	.	TGTGCCAGCCACCGGGGGAATACGCAGTATTTT	CASHRGNTQYF
TRBV11-2	TRBJ2-1	.	.	TGTGCCAGCAGCTTAGGGGAGGTAGGGCAACAGTTCTTC	CASSLGEVGQQFF
TRBV7-2	TRBJ2-7	.	.	TGTGCCAGCAGCTTAACTAGTACCTACGAGCAGTACTTC	CASSLTSTYEQYF
TRBV10-2	TRBJ1-1	.	.	TGCGCCAGCAGCCAGGGGTGGAACACTGAAGCTTTCTTT	CASSQGWNTEAFF
TRBV9	TRBJ2-1	TRBD1	.	TGTGCCAGCAGCGCATTACAGGGGATGGGGGATGAGCAGTTCTTC	CASSALQGMGDEQFF
TRBV7-9	TRBJ1-1	TRBD1	once	TGTGCCAGCAGCTTAGAAGGGACAGGGGGGAGAATTGAAGCTTTCTTT	CASSLEGTGGRIEAFF
TRBV6-1	TRBJ2-3	.	.	TGTGCCAGCAGTGAAGCGCTACGCGGGGGCGTAGATACGCAGTATTTT	CASSEALRGGVDTQYF
TRBV18	TRBJ2-7	.	.	TGTGCCAGCTCAGTAGCGACGCCCCGGAACGAGCAGTACTTC	CASSVATPRNEQYF
TRBV5-6	TRBJ1-6	.	.	TGTGCCAGCAGCTTGATCCAAGGGAGGAATTCACCCCTCCACTTT	CASSLIQGRNSPLHF
TRBV7-7	TRBJ2-1	TRBD2	.	TGTGCTAGCAGCCCCCTCCAGGGAGGGCCCTACAATGAGCAGTTCTTC	CASSPLQGGPYNEQFF
TRBV27	TRBJ2-5	.	once	TGTGCCAGCAGTTTAAGGGAGAACCAAGAGACCCAGTACTTC	CASSLRENQETQYF
TRBV20-1	TRBJ2-5	.	.	TGCAGTGCTAGTAAGGGGTACCAAGAGACCCAGTACTTC	CSASKGYQETQYF
TRBV7-3	TRBJ1-1	TRBD1	.	TGTGCCAGCAGCTCGACAGGGTACACTGAAGCTTTCTTT	CASSSTGYTEAFF
TRBV28	TRBJ2-7	.	.	TGTGCCAGCAGTCCCCGTTCTAGGGAGCAGTACTTC	CASSPRSREQYF